The 14 T cell receptor beta chains below come from one sample, sequenced in a study of CD4 and CD8 cells across lung adenocarcinoma regions. TCRdb re-analysed the PCR reads in MiXCR, keeping a single row per CDR3 protein. This table has fewer than 15,000 distinct CDR3 sequences, under 75% appearing once. Sequenced sample: CD8+ T cells from the margin of a lung tumor. These receptors all come from a female donor with lung adenocarcinoma. The CD4 and CD8 labels of this study may be unreliable.

J is TRBJ2-5 and V is TRBV6-1; possible D gene TRBD2, 6 bases. The J call may not be correct, given that the DNA end is closer to TRBJ2-7. CDR3 length equals 15 residues. Germline V CDR1 and CDR2: MNHNS, SASEGT. The CDR3 protein is CASAETAGPSYEQYF. CDR3 nucleotide sequence: TGTGCCAGCGCAGAAACAGCGGGCCCATCCTACGAGCAGTACTTC.

This clonotype rates as medium-sized. The rearrangement joins TRBV4-1 to TRBJ1-1, with D maybe TRBD1 (5 bases). CDR1 MGHRA and CDR2 YSYEKL come from the germline V gene. Between the trimmed V and J ends, which lost 2 bases and 1 base, there was a span of 29 bases. CDR3 size: 21 residues. CDR3 protein: CASSQKGRKGSESGANTEAFF. The CDR3 region has the DNA TGCGCCAGCAGCCAAAAGGGACGAAAGGGGTCGGAGTCCGGGGCGAACACTGAAGCTTTCTTT.

Note on this clonotype: At one boundary the junction diverges from the germline segment, which might be a read error. The chain links TRBV27 to TRBJ2-3; D possibly matches TRBD1 or TRBD2 (6 bases each). Germline CDR1 MNHEY, CDR2 SMNVEV (reference sequence). CDR3 length: 14 residues. The CDR3 DNA is TGTGCGGGGCTCGGGGGCCGGGACCAAGATACGCAGTATTTC. Its translation is CAGLGGRDQDTQYF.

The V and J genes are TRBV7-2 and TRBJ2-3; D might be TRBD2 (6 bases). The CDR3 has 14 amino acids. Germline CDR1 SGHTA, CDR2 FQGNSA. CDR3 sequence: CAGSGSRGKDTQYF. The CDR3 nucleotides read TGTGCGGGCAGCGGGTCCCGGGGCAAAGATACGCAGTATTTT. Using reference TRBV7-2 and TRBJ2-3 for the parts outside the CDR3, the full variable domain is GAGVSQSPSNKVTEKGKDVELRCDPISGHTALYWYRQSLGQGLEFLIYFQGNSAPDKSGLPSDRFSAERTGGSVSTLTIQRTQQEDSAVYLCAGSGSRGKDTQYFGPGTRLTVL.

In the case of this clonotype: The junction and the germline gene differ at one end; a read error may be behind it. The genes are TRBV10-2 and TRBJ2-4; 7 nucleotides line up with TRBD2. The CDR3 spans 15 residues. CDR1 WSHSY and CDR2 SAAADI come from the germline V gene. As DNA, the CDR3 is TGCGCCAGCAGAGAGGTACCGGGAGGCAAAAACATGCAGTACTTC. Its protein product is CASREVPGGKNMQYF.

The rearrangement uses TRBV27 and TRBJ2-3, with D perhaps TRBD2 (6 bases). The assigned J gene may be wrong: the sequence end matches TRBJ2-7 better. Germline V gives CDR1 MNHEY, CDR2 SMNVEV (reference sequence). The length of the CDR3 is 14 residues. The chain's CDR3 is CAGSWGGDPDTQYF. The CDR3 nucleotides read TGTGCGGGCAGTTGGGGCGGGGACCCAGATACGCAGTACTTC.

This clonotype was observed many times. The chain couples TRBV6-5 to TRBJ2-3, with 10 bases that match TRBD1. Germline V gene sequence: CDR1 MNHEY, CDR2 SVGAGI. V shed 7 bases and J 2 bases; nucleotides not matched to a gene: 9. The CDR3 is 16 amino acids. DNA of the CDR3: TGTGCCAGCATTTCCGGGACAGGGGCTTTCACAGATACGCAGTATTTT. The encoded protein is CASISGTGAFTDTQYF.

The chain recombines TRBV6-4 with TRBJ2-1; a weak D match, TRBD2 (6 bases). The V end lost 4 bases, the J end lost 1 base, and 20 bases lay between the germline ends. The CDR3 has 18 amino acids. The germline V gene encodes CDR1 MRHNA and CDR2 SNTAGT. DNA of the CDR3: TGTGCCAGCAGTGGCTCGAGGGCTAGCGCGAAGTCCTACAATGAGCAGTTCTTC. Its translation is CASSGSRASAKSYNEQFF.

This rearrangement joins TRBV6-1 to TRBJ2-3; the D call may be TRBD1 or TRBD2 (5 bases each). CDR1 MNHNS and CDR2 SASEGT come from the germline V gene. The CDR3 is 16 amino acids. Trimming cost V 5 bases and J 5 bases, with 20 bases left between them. CDR3 nucleotide sequence: TGTGCCAGCAGTCCTACGGGGCAGCCAACCAAAGATACGCAGTATTTT. Translated: CASSPTGQPTKDTQYF.

This clonotype has at least ten counts. The rearrangement links TRBV11-3 to TRBJ2-1, with a weak D call TRBD2 (6 bases). The CDR3 has 16 amino acids. In germline, CDR1 is SGHNT, CDR2 YENEEA. V was shortened by 0 bases and J by 4 bases, with 13 bases between the two germline ends. The CDR3 loop is CASSLDRGAGYNEQFF. CDR3 coding DNA: TGTGCCAGCAGCTTAGATCGCGGGGCCGGGTACAATGAGCAGTTCTTC.

This clonotype was picked up a small number of times. The junction does not match germline at one end; this may be a read error. The chain links TRBV6-1 to TRBJ2-3; D may correspond to TRBD1 or TRBD2 (5 bases each). Germline CDR1 and CDR2: MNHNS and SASEGT. CDR3 length equals 16 residues. In DNA form, the CDR3 reads TGTGCCAGCAGTCCTACGGGGCACCGAGCCAAAGACACTCAGTATTTC. Its protein is CASSPTGHRAKDTQYF.

This clonotype was seen ten or more times. This chain joins TRBV4-1 and TRBJ2-1, with D perhaps assigned TRBD1 or TRBD2 (5 bases each). The germline gives CDR1 MGHRA, CDR2 YSYEKL. The CDR3 has 15 amino acids. V dropped 1 base and J dropped 2 bases, with 9 bases sitting between them. This chain's CDR3 is CASSQGRGPYNEQFF. The CDR3 coding sequence is TGCGCCAGCAGCCAAGGACGGGGCCCCTACAATGAGCAGTTCTTC.

This clonotype qualifies as medium-sized. This chain joins TRBV27 and TRBJ1-6, with D unresolved. The length of the CDR3 is 15 residues. Germline V lookup: CDR1 MNHEY, CDR2 SMNVEV (reference sequence). Between the trimmed V and J ends, which lost 4 bases and 10 bases, there was a span of 17 bases. The CDR3 DNA reads TGTGCCAGCAGTTCGACGGGCGGGGTACGGTCACCCCTCCACTTT. This gives the protein CASSSTGGVRSPLHF.

This clonotype turned up a few times. This sequence joins TRBV6-5 and TRBJ1-6; D gene unclear. V shed 2 bases and J shed 9 bases, with 14 bases lying between them. CDR1 and CDR2 from the germline V gene are MNHEY and SVGAGI. The CDR3 extends over 15 amino acids. This CDR3 reads CASSYGRRFGSPLHF. CDR3 DNA sequence: TGTGCCAGCAGTTACGGCAGGAGGTTTGGTTCACCCCTCCACTTT.